This T cell receptor beta chain originates from a study of response to subunit inactivated influenza vaccine. Overall study results and limits: The authors suggested that every seasonal influenza vaccination recruits few new T cells.

TCRdb passed the RT-PCR reads through MiXCR, listing each CDR3 protein once. This sample has around 530,000 distinct CDR3 sequences, with 10% to 15% found just once. Points on this clonotype: The antigen is undetermined.

V shed 0 bases, J shed 1 base, and the junction held 4 bases outside the gene matches. CDR1 and CDR2 (germline): LNHNV, YYDKDF (reference sequence). The CDR3 loop spans 16 amino acids. This receptor was obtained from a man aged 50 to 60 who received an inactivated influenza vaccine. This rearrangement joins TRBV15 to TRBJ2-7, with TRBD2 identical over 9 bases. This specimen consisted of PBMCs from blood, obtained on the day of vaccination. DNA for the CDR3: TGTGCCACCAGCAGAGATTTAGCGGGAGTATCCTACGAGCAGTACTTC. Translating gives CATSRDLAGVSYEQYF.